The clone carrying this TCR beta chain occurred a few times. The antigen is unknown. This sample was taken from a study of beta chain features in type 1 diabetes. Findings and limits, study-wide: Moderate yet significant TCRB CDR3 shortening was seen in Type 1 diabetes patients in all four CD4+ subsets. VDJ junctions from type 1 diabetes patients carried fewer insertions and larger deletions.

Since all of the isolated RNA was reverse transcribed, expressed TCRB transcripts were what got sequenced. Clones were read by immunoSEQ multiplex PCR, and TCRdb kept only the in-frame ones, dropping some. The table shows hundreds of thousands of clones, with about 13% occurring only once. V lost 3 bases and J lost 1; bases outside the gene matches: 9. The CDR3 consists of 17 residues. Looked up from germline, CDR1 is MDHEN and CDR2 is SYDVKM. The sample consisted of naive CD4+ T cells from blood. The sequence derives from a man aged 30 to 39 with type 1 diabetes. The genes are TRBV28 and TRBJ2-5; 9 bases line up with TRBD2. The DNA of the CDR3 is TGTGCCAGCAGTTTTTGGCGACTAGCGGAGGTCCAAGAGACCCAGTACTTC. Translation: CASSFWRLAEVQETQYF.